This TCR beta chain appears in the sequencing data of a study of blood T cells in healthy people across ages (dated by TCRdb to between 2015 and 2016). For context, the study as a whole: In model experiments, roughly one uniquely barcoded TCR beta cDNA molecule per two T cells was captured by template switching. To track age-related changes in TCR beta repertoire diversity, the study relied on deep sequencing normalized with unique cDNA molecular identifiers. Donors were grouped into four age groups: young (average approximately 16 years), middle-aged (roughly 37), aged (roughly 62) and long-lived (around 82). To avoid experimental bias, donors of different ages were distributed randomly across sequencing lanes. The study analyzed two additional independent replicas of 1 million unique cDNA reads from the same blood draw for two donors, one aged 18 to 30 and one aged 80 or older. Paper-wide results and their limitations: Observed TCR beta diversity correlated strongly with the percentage of naive T cells measured by flow cytometry. Observed TCR beta diversity per million T cells fell roughly linearly with age, and a significant reduction was already apparent by age roughly 41. Compared with the aged group, the long-lived group had more naive CD4+ T cells, fewer expanded clones and increased TCR diversity, suggesting age selection. The CMV infection status of donors was not known, potentially confounding age-related changes in expanded clonotypes. Estimates of total diversity based on one million sequenced T cells were considered lower bounds and underestimates. Bulk unsorted PBMC profiling prevented conclusive comparison of naive and antigen-experienced compartments.

With respect to this clonotype: This receptor's antigen is unknown. Within one base of it there is no much larger clone, and no base qualities were kept.

Donors were around 37 systemically healthy Caucasian individuals from Russia aged roughly 6 to 90 years. Each donor gave ten milliliters of peripheral blood, collected into EDTA-treated Vacutainer tubes. Ficoll-Paque density-gradient centrifugation was used to isolate PBMCs, with at least 6 million obtained per sample. Total RNA was extracted from PBMCs with Trizol reagent, with at least 5 micrograms obtained per sample. Naive CD45RAhigh/CD27high T cell percentages were measured by flow cytometry on a PBMC aliquot from every donor. The method behind the library was 5' RACE. TCRdb records Illumina HiSeq 2500 as the sequencer. A second PCR of about 6 to 12 cycles was run with a J-beta primer mix and a sample-barcoded 5' primer. Each TCR beta cDNA molecule received a unique molecular identifier from a template-switch 5' adaptor carrying 12 random nucleotides. At least 2.5 million CDR3-containing paired-end reads were obtained from each sample. First-strand cDNA synthesis was performed from all RNA using the Mint cDNA synthesis kit, with priming by a TRBC-specific oligonucleotide. After uracil-DNA glycosylase treatment, a first 18-cycle PCR used universal primers M1SS and BC2_uni_R on all cDNA. In the authors' own workflow: For normalization, 1 million high-quality reads, each with a distinct molecular identifier, were randomly selected from each sample. Reads sharing molecular identifiers were discarded rather than binned into consensus sequences. CDR3 identification, clonotype clustering and error correction used MiTCR with a Q25 quality threshold and the strictest error-elimination algorithm. A nonparametric unseen species model with Euler transformation was used to estimate a lower bound on total TCR beta diversity. The public reads were reprocessed in TCRdb via fastp at Q25 and MiXCR, keeping in-frame beta chains. Under each unique CDR3 protein, matching rows form one entry showing the most common genes and DNA. Clone size and V and J calls follow TCRdb, not the original study. Counted in this sample were 1.5 million to 2 million distinct CDR3 sequences; 28% of them appeared once. 7% to 9% of the sample is taken by the ten largest.

The V end gives up 4 bases and the J end 12 bases, leaving 9 bases in the junction not matched to a gene. The CDR3 spans 13 residues, from the cysteine through the phenylalanine. Here the CDR3 DNA is all that survives: 39 bases in frame from base 1. The germline V gene (reference sequence) supplies CDR1 DFQATT and CDR2 SNEGSKA. Sequenced material: blood. The origin of this receptor is a woman in her 30s in good health. Recombination joined TRBV20-1 with TRBJ1-2; TRBD1 lines up with 12 middle nucleotides. CDR3 loop: CSAKKGQGAGHTF. At the DNA level, the sequence is TGCAGTGCTAAAAAGGGACAGGGGGCGGGCCACACCTTC.